This T cell receptor (beta chain) emerged from a study of identical twins. The CDR3 extends over 17 amino acids. Trimming at V came to 0 bases and at J to 4 bases, leaving 8 bases not matched to a gene. Per the germline V gene, CDR1 is MNHEY and CDR2 is SMNVEV (reference sequence). A universal primer site came from template switching; cDNA carried unique molecular identifiers. TCRdb reprocessed the 5' RACE reads with MiXCR, giving one entry per CDR3 protein. The sample holds around 230,000 distinct CDR3 sequences; 6.5% are singletons and the top ten take more than 14%. Another study also made use of these data, one on T cells expressing NK-cell markers. This second study says: Repertoires of TCR beta were obtained from T cells sorted as CD3+CD56+NKG2C+, CD3+CD56+NKG2C- and CD3+CD56-NKG2C+.

This chain connects TRBV27 to TRBJ1-2; TRBD1 agrees at 10 bases. The source is a woman under 30 in good health. Sequencing was carried out using CD8+ T cells sorted from blood. The CDR3 DNA reads as TGTGCCAGCAGTTTATCGCCTGGGACAGGGGTTAGCTATGGCTACACCTTC. Translated: CASSLSPGTGVSYGYTF.